Listed below are T cell receptor beta chains from one sample, sequenced in a study of human T cells and chemical hapten exposure. TCRdb re-called the RACE reads with MiXCR, one entry per CDR3 protein. The table lists over 95,000 distinct CDR3 sequences, around an eighth of them singletons. Specimen: whole blood, collected in connection with sensitization to the hapten diphenylcyclopropenone (DPC). The source is a woman aged 40 to 50 with alopecia areata. Some clones in this sample may be carry-over from other donors' samples. CDR3s leave out the opening cysteine and the closing phenylalanine or tryptophan. For some rows the clone size is stated as once, few or many, or as a class when expanded; others skip it.

clone_size: many; j_call: TRBJ2-3; v_call: TRBV11-2; cdr3_aa: ASSLDLTGSGDTQY
clone_size: many; j_call: TRBJ2-4; v_call: TRBV11-3; cdr3_aa: ASSLSGTRGNIQY
clone_size: NA; j_call: TRBJ1-4; v_call: TRBV4-2; cdr3_aa: ASSRGEKGNEKLF
clone_size: few; j_call: TRBJ2-7; v_call: TRBV4-2; cdr3_aa: ASSQTLSGSSEQY
clone_size: NA; j_call: TRBJ2-7; v_call: TRBV28; cdr3_aa: ASSRPLGATYEQY
clone_size: NA; j_call: TRBJ2-5; v_call: TRBV29-1; cdr3_aa: SAAGPLSETQY
clone_size: few; j_call: TRBJ2-3; v_call: TRBV5-1; cdr3_aa: ASSPGQGDADTQY
clone_size: NA; j_call: TRBJ1-1; v_call: TRBV6-1; cdr3_aa: ATQGPLETEAF
clone_size: NA; j_call: TRBJ2-3; v_call: TRBV30; cdr3_aa: AWRSGSGTDTQY
clone_size: few; j_call: TRBJ2-5; v_call: TRBV7-9; cdr3_aa: ASRPDTQETQY
clone_size: few; j_call: TRBJ2-3; v_call: TRBV12-3/TRBV12-4; cdr3_aa: ASSLGGNTDTQY
clone_size: NA; j_call: TRBJ1-5; v_call: TRBV19; cdr3_aa: ASSIGQGTQPQH